This T cell receptor (beta chain) was identified during a study of blood T cell repertoires in COVID-19. Study overall: Spain, Italy and the United States supplied samples that represented acute and convalescent COVID-19. PBMCs, B-cell-depleted T cells, or T cells provided the cDNA or gDNA that made up the material.

Source study methods: Researchers report that nucleated cell counts were estimated from reference gene primer amplification. The protocol was immunoSEQ multiplex PCR, while the TCRdb copy is restricted to in-frame clones and leaves out a portion. The V and J calls and clone size come from that table; D and trimming were worked out from the DNA. The data show tens of thousands of clones, with roughly 83% seen just once and approximately 10% held by the top ten. Trimming cost V 4 bases and J 0 bases; bases outside gene matches: 6. From germline, CDR1 is SGHTA and CDR2 FQGNSA. This CDR3 region has 15 residues.

The source material was peripheral blood. The rearrangement joins TRBV7-2 to TRBJ2-7, with TRBD1 identical over 7 bases. This clonotype was obtained from a human donor in a cohort sampled during active COVID-19. The CDR3 reads CASSYGQASSYEQYF. The CDR3 DNA reads as TGTGCCAGCAGCTACGGACAGGCAAGCTCCTACGAGCAGTACTTC. Complete variable domain (other parts from reference TRBV7-2 and TRBJ2-7): GAGVSQSPSNKVTEKGKDVELRCDPISGHTALYWYRQSLGQGLEFLIYFQGNSAPDKSGLPSDRFSAERTGGSVSTLTIQRTQQEDSAVYLCASSYGQASSYEQYFGPGTRLTVT.